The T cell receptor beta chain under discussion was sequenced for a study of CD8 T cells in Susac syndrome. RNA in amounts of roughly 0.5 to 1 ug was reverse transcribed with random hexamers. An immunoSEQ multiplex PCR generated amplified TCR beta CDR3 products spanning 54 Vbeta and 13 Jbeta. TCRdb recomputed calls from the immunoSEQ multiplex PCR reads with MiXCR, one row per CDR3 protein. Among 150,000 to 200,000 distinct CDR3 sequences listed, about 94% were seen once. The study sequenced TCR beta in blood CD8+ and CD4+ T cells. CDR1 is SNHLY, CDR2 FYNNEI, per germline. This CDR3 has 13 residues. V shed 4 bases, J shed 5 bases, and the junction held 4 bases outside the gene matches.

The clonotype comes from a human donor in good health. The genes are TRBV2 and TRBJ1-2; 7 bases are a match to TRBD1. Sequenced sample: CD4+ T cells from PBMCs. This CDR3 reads CASSAGGQYGYTF. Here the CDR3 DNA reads TGTGCCAGCAGTGCAGGGGGGCAGTATGGCTACACCTTC.